The TCR beta chain under discussion was sequenced for a study of blood T cell repertoires in COVID-19. The method was immunoSEQ multiplex PCR; TCRdb's version includes in-frame clones alone and lacks a portion of them. The table lists 200,000 or so clones, 86% of them singletons. Deletions cut 0 bases from V and 12 bases from J, with 15 bases between. Germline V gives CDR1 SGHTA, CDR2 FQGTGA. CDR3 size: 14 residues. The rearrangement joins TRBV7-3 to TRBJ2-1; tentatively, D is TRBD2 (5 bases). Material: PBMCs or T cells enriched from blood (not recorded which). This sequence was found in a woman aged 40 to 50 with acute COVID-19. CDR3: CASSLTSNPEGQFF. CDR3 coding DNA: TGTGCCAGCAGCTTAACTTCGAATCCAGAGGGGCAGTTCTTC.